Each of the 4 T cell receptor beta chains below was sequenced from the same sample in a study of technical replicates of blood from four donors. TCRdb's copy holds only in-frame clones and misses some; the assay was immunoSEQ multiplex PCR. The data contain roughly 71,000 clones, roughly 90% of them singletons. Sequencing input: T cells isolated from PBMCs. All receptors come from a human donor in good health.

The gene calls are TRBV16 and TRBJ2-3; D perhaps matches TRBD1 (6 bases). CDR1 and CDR2 from the germline V gene are KGHSY and FQNENV. This CDR3 has 15 residues. The V gene lost 2 bases and the J gene lost 0 bases, with 9 bases spanning the gap. CDR3 nucleotides: TGTGCCAGCAGCCAAACGAGGGGGAGCACAGATACGCAGTATTTT. Translated, it gives CASSQTRGSTDTQYF.

The CDR3 bases are TGTGCCAGCAGCCAGGGCTTGAGACAGGCCCAGCGCTACGAGCAGTACTTC. Its translation: CASSQGLRQAQRYEQYF. This chain links TRBV4-2 with TRBJ2-7, with D maybe TRBD1 (6 bases). V was pared by 3 bases and J by 3 bases, with 21 bases between. The CDR3 spans 17 residues. Germline V CDR1 and CDR2: LGHNA, YNFKEQ.

This rearrangement joins TRBV5-1 to TRBJ2-3; TRBD1 aligns across 9 bases. CDR3 length equals 16 residues. In germline, CDR1 is SGHRS, CDR2 YFSETQ. With V trimmed by 4 bases and J by 6 bases, 12 bases remained unmatched. CDR3 amino acids: CASSEARDRVGDTQYF. CDR3 coding DNA: TGCGCCAGCAGCGAAGCCCGGGACAGGGTAGGCGATACGCAGTATTTT.

The V call is TRBV4-1, the J call TRBJ2-1, with D possibly matching TRBD2 (6 bases). The CDR3 consists of 17 residues. In germline, CDR1 is MGHRA, CDR2 YSYEKL. Trimming left V 3 bases short and J 3 bases short, with 18 bases between. The CDR3 DNA is TGCGCCAGCAGCCACTCCATTTCCAGCGGGTACTACAATGAGCAGTTCTTC. It encodes CASSHSISSGYYNEQFF.